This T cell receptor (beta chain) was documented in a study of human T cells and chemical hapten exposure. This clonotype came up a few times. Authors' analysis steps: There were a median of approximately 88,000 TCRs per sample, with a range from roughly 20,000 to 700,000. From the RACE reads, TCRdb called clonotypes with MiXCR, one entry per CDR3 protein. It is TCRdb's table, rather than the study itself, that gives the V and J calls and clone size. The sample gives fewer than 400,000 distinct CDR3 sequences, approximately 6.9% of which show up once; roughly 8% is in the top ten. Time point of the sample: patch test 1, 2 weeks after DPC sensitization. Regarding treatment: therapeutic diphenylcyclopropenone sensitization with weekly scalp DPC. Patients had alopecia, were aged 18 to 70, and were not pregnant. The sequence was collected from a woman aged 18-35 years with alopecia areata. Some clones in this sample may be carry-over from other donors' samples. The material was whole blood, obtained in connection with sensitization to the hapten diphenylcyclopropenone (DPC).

The CDR3 protein is CASSQVGGQVGGYTF. The CDR3 coding sequence is TGCGCCAGCAGCCAAGTGGGGGGACAGGTGGGCGGCTACACCTTC. The chain is built from TRBV4-3 and TRBJ1-2, with 8 bases matching TRBD1. The germline gives CDR1 LGHNA, CDR2 YSLEER. Unmatched junction bases numbered 9, after V lost 1 base and J lost 8 bases. This CDR3 is 15 amino acids long.